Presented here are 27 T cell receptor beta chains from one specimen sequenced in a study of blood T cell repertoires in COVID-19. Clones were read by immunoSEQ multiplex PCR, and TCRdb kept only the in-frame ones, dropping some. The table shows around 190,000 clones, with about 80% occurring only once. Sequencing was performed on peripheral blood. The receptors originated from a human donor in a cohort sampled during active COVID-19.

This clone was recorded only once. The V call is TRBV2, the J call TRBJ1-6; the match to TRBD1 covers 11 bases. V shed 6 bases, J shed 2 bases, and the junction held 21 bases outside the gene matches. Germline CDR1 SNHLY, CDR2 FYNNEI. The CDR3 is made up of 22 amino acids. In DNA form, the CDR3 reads TGTGCCAGCAGATCGGACCTCCTCTCCGGGACAGGGGGAAGGACCTATAATTCACCCCTCCACTTT. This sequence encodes CASRSDLLSGTGGRTYNSPLHF.

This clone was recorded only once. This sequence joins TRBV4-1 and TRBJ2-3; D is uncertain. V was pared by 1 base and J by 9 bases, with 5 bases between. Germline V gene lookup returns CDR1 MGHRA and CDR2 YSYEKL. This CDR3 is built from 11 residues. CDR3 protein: CASSQVRTQYF. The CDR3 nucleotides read TGCGCCAGCAGCCAAGTGCGAACGCAGTATTTT.

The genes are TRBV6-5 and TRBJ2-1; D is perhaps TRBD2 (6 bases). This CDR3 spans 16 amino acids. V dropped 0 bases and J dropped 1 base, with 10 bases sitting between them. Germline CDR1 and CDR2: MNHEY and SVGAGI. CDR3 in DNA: TGTGCCAGCAGTTACTCGAAGGCGGGGTCCTACAATGAGCAGTTCTTC. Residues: CASSYSKAGSYNEQFF.

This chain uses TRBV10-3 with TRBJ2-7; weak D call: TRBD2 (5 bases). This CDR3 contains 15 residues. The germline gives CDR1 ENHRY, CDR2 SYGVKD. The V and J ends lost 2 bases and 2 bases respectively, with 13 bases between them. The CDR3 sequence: CAISEGRIETYEQYF. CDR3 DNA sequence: TGTGCCATCAGTGAGGGGAGAATAGAGACCTACGAGCAGTACTTC.

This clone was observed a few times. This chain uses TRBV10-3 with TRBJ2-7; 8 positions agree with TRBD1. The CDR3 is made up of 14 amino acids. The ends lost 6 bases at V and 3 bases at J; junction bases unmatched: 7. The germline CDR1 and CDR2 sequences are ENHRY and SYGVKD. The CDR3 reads CAIREGTGGYEQYF. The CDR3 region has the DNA TGTGCCATCAGAGAAGGAACAGGGGGCTACGAGCAGTACTTC.

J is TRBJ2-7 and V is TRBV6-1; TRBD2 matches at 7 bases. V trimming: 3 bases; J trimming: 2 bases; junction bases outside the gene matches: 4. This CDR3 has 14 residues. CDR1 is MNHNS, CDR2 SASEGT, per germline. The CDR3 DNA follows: TGTGCCAGCAGTGAGGCTAGCGGAGCCTACGAGCAGTACTTC. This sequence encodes CASSEASGAYEQYF.

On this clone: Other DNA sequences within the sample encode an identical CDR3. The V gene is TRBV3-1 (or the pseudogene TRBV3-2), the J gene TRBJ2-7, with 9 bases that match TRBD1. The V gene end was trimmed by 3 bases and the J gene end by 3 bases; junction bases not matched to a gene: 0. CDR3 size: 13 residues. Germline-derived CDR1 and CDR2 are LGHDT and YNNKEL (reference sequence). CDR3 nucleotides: TGTGCCAGCAGCCAGGACAGGGGCTACGAGCAGTACTTC. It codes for CASSQDRGYEQYF.

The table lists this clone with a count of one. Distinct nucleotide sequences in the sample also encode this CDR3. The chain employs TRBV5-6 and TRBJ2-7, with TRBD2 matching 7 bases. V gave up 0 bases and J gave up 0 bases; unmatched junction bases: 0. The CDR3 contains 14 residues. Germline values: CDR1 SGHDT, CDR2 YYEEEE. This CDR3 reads CASSLGGSSYEQYF. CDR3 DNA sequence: TGTGCCAGCAGCTTGGGCGGGAGCTCCTACGAGCAGTACTTC.

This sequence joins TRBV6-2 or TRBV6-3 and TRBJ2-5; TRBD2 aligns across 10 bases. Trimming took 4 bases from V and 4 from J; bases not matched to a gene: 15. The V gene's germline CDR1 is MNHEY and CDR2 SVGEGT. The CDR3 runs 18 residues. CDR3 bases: TGTGCCAGCAGTTTACCCCCCCGGCTAGCGGGAGTGGGAGAGACCCAGTACTTC. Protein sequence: CASSLPPRLAGVGETQYF.

The chain's CDR3 is CASTLTGPGTEAFF. For the CDR3, the DNA is TGTGCCAGTACCCTCACAGGGCCGGGCACTGAAGCTTTCTTT. The chain is built from TRBV19 and TRBJ1-1, with D perhaps matching TRBD1 (6 bases). The CDR3 runs 14 residues. Germline values: CDR1 LNHDA, CDR2 SQIVND (reference sequence). Trimming removed 7 bases from V and 4 bases from J, with 16 bases in between.

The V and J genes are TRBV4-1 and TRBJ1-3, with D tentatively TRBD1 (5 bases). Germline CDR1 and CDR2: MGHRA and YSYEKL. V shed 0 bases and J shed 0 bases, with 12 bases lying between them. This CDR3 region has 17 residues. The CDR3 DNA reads TGCGCCAGCAGCCAAGATCAGCAGGGACTCTCTGGAAACACCATATATTTT. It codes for CASSQDQQGLSGNTIYF.

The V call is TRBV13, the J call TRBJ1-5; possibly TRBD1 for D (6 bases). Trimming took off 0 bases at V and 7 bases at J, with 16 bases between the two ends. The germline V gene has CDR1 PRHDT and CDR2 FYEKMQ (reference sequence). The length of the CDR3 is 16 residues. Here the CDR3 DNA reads TGTGCCAGCAGCTTAGGGGGGGCAGGGCGGCGCCAGCCCCAGCATTTT. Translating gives CASSLGGAGRRQPQHF.

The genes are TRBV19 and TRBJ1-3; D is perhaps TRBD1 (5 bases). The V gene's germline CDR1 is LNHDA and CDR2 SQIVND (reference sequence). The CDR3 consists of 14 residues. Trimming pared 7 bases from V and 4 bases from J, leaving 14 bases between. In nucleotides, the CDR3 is TGTGCCAGTACCGACAGCGGGTCAGGAAACACCATATATTTT. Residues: CASTDSGSGNTIYF.

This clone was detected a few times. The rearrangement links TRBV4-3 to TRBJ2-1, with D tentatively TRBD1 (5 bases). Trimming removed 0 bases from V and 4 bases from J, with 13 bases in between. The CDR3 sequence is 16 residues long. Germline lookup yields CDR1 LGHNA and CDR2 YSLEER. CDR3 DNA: TGCGCCAGCAGCCAAGAATGGGCGCAGGGTTACAATGAGCAGTTCTTC. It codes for CASSQEWAQGYNEQFF.

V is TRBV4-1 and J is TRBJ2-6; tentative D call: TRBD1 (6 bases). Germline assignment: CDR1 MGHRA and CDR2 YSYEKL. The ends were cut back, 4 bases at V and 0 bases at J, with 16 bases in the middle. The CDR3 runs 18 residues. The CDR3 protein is CASSLPNRAISGANVLTF. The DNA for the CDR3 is TGCGCCAGCAGCCTCCCCAACAGGGCGATCTCTGGGGCCAACGTCCTGACTTTC.

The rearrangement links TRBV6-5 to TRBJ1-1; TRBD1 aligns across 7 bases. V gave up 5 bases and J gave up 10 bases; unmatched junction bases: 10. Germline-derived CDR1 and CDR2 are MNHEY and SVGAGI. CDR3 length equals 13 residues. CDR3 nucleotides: TGTGCCAGCAGTACCGGGACAGCGCAGGGAGCTTTCTTT. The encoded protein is CASSTGTAQGAFF.

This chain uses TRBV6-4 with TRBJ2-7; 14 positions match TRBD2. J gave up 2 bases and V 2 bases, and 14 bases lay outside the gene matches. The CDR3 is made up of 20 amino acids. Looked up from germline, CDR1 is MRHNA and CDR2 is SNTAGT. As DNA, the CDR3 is TGTGCCAGCAGTGACCCAGAGGATCGACTAGCGGGGGGGCCGCCCTACGAGCAGTACTTC. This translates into CASSDPEDRLAGGPPYEQYF.

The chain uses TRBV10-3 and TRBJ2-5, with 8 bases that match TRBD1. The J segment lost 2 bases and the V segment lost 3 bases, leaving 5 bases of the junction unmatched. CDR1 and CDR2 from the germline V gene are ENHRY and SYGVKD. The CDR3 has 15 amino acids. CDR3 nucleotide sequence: TGTGCCATCAGTGAATCCGACAGGGGACAAGAGACCCAGTACTTC. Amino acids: CAISESDRGQETQYF.

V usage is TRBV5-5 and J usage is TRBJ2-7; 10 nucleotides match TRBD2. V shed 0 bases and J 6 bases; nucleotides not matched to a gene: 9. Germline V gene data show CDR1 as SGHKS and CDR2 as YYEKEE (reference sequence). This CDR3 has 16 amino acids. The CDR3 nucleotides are TGTGCCAGCAGCTTGGGGTCCCTAGCGGGAGAGGTCGAGCAGTACTTC. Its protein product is CASSLGSLAGEVEQYF.

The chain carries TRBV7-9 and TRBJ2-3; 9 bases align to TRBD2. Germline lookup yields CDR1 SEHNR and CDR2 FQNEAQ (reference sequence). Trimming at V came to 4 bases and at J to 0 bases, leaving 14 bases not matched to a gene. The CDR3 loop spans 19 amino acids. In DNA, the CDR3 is TGTGCCAGCAGCTCTCCTAGCGGGGTCTCCCCCTATAGCACAGATACGCAGTATTTT. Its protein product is CASSSPSGVSPYSTDTQYF.

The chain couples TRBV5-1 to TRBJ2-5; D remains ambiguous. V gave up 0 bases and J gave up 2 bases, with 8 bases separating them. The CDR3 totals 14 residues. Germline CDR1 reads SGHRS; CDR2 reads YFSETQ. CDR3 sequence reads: CASSLDSFQETQYF. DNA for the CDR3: TGCGCCAGCAGCTTGGACAGTTTTCAAGAGACCCAGTACTTC.

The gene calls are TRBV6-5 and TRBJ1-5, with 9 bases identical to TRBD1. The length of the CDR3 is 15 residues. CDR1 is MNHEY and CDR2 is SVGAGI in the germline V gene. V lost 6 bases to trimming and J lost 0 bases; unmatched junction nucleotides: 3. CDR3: CASSRTGVSNQPQHF. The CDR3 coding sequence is TGTGCCAGCAGCAGGACAGGGGTTAGCAATCAGCCCCAGCATTTT.

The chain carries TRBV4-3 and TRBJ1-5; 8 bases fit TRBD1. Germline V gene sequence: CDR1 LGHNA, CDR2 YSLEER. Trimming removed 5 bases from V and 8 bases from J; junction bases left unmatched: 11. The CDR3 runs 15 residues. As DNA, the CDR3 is TGCGCCAGCAGCTTCCACAGGGGGGGAGTTGAGCCCCAGCATTTT. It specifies CASSFHRGGVEPQHF.

DNA for the CDR3: TGTGCCAGCAGCTTACAAGCGGGGGGCCCAGGGACCCAGTACTTC. It is translated as CASSLQAGGPGTQYF. This chain connects TRBV7-2 to TRBJ2-5, with 9 bases identical to TRBD2. Germline V gene data show CDR1 as SGHTA and CDR2 as FQGNSA. The junction had 8 bases not matched to a gene; V was cut back by 2 bases and J by 7 bases. This CDR3 is 15 amino acids long.

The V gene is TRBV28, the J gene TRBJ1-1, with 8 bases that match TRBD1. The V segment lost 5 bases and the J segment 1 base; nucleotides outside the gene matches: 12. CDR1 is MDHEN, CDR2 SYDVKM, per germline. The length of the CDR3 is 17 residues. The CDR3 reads CASSLFRWGTGNTEAFF. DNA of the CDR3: TGTGCCAGCAGTCTCTTCCGTTGGGGGACAGGGAACACTGAAGCTTTCTTT.

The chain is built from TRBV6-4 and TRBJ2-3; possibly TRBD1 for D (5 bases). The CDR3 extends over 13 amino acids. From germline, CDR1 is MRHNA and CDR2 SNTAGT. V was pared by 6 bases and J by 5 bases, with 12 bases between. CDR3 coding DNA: TGTGCCAGCAGCACAGGTCCCGAAGATACGCAGTATTTT. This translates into CASSTGPEDTQYF.

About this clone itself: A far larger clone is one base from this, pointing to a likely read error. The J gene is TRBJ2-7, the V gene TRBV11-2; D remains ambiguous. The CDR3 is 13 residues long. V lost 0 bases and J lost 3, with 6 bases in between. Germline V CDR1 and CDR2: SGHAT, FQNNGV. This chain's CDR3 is CASSLEGGYEQYF. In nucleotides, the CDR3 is TGTGCCAGCAGCTTAGAAGGCGGCTACGAGCAGTACTTC.